Listed here are 7 T cell receptor beta chains from one sample, sequenced in a study of CD8 T cells in Susac syndrome. Random hexamers primed reverse transcription of about 0.45 to 1 ug RNA. From the immunoSEQ multiplex PCR reads, TCRdb called clonotypes with MiXCR, one entry per CDR3 protein. The table includes more than 95,000 distinct CDR3 sequences, around 94% detected once. The sequencing sample was made of CD8+ T cells from PBMCs. These receptors all come from a human donor with Susac syndrome.

The rearrangement uses TRBV5-1 and TRBJ1-2; D uncertain. V lost 0 bases and J 4 bases, leaving 10 bases between the germline ends. CDR1 and CDR2 from the germline V gene are SGHRS and YFSETQ. This CDR3 is built from 14 residues. The CDR3 spells CASSLEGAAYGYTF. In nucleotides, the CDR3 is TGCGCCAGCAGCTTGGAGGGCGCCGCCTATGGCTACACCTTC.

The chain carries TRBV5-6 and TRBJ2-7, with 9 bases matching TRBD1. Germline assignment: CDR1 SGHDT and CDR2 YYEEEE. The CDR3 sequence is 14 residues long. V dropped 2 bases and J dropped 4; count of bases not matched to a gene: 4. CDR3 loop: CASSFGDRAYEQYF. The DNA for the CDR3 is TGTGCCAGCAGCTTCGGGGACAGGGCATACGAGCAGTACTTC.

CDR3 residues: CSARVGDQTNFYEQYF. The DNA for the CDR3 is TGCAGTGCTAGAGTGGGGGATCAAACAAATTTCTACGAGCAGTACTTC. V is TRBV20-1 and J is TRBJ2-7; D tentatively fits TRBD1 or TRBD2 (5 bases each). Per germline, CDR1 DFQATT and CDR2 SNEGSKA (reference sequence). The V end was cut by 1 base, the J end by 3 bases, with 19 bases between. The CDR3 spans 16 residues.

The chain employs TRBV9 and TRBJ1-1; D is uncertain. The V end lost 0 bases, the J end lost 1 base, and 13 bases lay between the germline ends. Germline CDR1 and CDR2: SGDLS and YYNGEE. The CDR3 totals 16 residues. CDR3 in amino acids: CASSVVPTSGNTEAFF. The CDR3, as DNA: TGTGCCAGCAGCGTAGTGCCTACCTCGGGGAACACTGAAGCTTTCTTT.

The CDR3 is CASSPGTEYNEKLFF. The DNA for the CDR3 is TGTGCCAGCAGCCCTGGGACAGAATATAATGAAAAACTGTTTTTT. The V call is TRBV7-6, the J call TRBJ1-4; 7 bases are shared with TRBD1. CDR1 is SGHVS, CDR2 FNYEAQ, per germline. CDR3 length equals 15 residues. The junction had 7 bases not matched to a gene; V was cut back by 5 bases and J by 4 bases.

The J gene is TRBJ2-7, the V gene TRBV5-1, with 9 bases lining up with TRBD2. Germline V gives CDR1 SGHRS, CDR2 YFSETQ. The CDR3 spans 15 residues. V lost 4 bases and J lost 3; bases outside the gene matches: 8. CDR3 region: CASSGGGLAIYEQYF. CDR3 coding DNA: TGCGCCAGCAGCGGGGGGGGACTAGCAATCTACGAGCAGTACTTC.

V and J are TRBV4-1 and TRBJ1-1; no reliable D call. The CDR3 runs to 14 residues. Trimming stripped 0 bases from V and 3 bases from J, with 8 bases between. Germline lookup yields CDR1 MGHRA and CDR2 YSYEKL. CDR3: CASSQDLGYTEAFF. The CDR3 DNA is TGCGCCAGCAGCCAAGATTTGGGGTACACTGAAGCTTTCTTT.